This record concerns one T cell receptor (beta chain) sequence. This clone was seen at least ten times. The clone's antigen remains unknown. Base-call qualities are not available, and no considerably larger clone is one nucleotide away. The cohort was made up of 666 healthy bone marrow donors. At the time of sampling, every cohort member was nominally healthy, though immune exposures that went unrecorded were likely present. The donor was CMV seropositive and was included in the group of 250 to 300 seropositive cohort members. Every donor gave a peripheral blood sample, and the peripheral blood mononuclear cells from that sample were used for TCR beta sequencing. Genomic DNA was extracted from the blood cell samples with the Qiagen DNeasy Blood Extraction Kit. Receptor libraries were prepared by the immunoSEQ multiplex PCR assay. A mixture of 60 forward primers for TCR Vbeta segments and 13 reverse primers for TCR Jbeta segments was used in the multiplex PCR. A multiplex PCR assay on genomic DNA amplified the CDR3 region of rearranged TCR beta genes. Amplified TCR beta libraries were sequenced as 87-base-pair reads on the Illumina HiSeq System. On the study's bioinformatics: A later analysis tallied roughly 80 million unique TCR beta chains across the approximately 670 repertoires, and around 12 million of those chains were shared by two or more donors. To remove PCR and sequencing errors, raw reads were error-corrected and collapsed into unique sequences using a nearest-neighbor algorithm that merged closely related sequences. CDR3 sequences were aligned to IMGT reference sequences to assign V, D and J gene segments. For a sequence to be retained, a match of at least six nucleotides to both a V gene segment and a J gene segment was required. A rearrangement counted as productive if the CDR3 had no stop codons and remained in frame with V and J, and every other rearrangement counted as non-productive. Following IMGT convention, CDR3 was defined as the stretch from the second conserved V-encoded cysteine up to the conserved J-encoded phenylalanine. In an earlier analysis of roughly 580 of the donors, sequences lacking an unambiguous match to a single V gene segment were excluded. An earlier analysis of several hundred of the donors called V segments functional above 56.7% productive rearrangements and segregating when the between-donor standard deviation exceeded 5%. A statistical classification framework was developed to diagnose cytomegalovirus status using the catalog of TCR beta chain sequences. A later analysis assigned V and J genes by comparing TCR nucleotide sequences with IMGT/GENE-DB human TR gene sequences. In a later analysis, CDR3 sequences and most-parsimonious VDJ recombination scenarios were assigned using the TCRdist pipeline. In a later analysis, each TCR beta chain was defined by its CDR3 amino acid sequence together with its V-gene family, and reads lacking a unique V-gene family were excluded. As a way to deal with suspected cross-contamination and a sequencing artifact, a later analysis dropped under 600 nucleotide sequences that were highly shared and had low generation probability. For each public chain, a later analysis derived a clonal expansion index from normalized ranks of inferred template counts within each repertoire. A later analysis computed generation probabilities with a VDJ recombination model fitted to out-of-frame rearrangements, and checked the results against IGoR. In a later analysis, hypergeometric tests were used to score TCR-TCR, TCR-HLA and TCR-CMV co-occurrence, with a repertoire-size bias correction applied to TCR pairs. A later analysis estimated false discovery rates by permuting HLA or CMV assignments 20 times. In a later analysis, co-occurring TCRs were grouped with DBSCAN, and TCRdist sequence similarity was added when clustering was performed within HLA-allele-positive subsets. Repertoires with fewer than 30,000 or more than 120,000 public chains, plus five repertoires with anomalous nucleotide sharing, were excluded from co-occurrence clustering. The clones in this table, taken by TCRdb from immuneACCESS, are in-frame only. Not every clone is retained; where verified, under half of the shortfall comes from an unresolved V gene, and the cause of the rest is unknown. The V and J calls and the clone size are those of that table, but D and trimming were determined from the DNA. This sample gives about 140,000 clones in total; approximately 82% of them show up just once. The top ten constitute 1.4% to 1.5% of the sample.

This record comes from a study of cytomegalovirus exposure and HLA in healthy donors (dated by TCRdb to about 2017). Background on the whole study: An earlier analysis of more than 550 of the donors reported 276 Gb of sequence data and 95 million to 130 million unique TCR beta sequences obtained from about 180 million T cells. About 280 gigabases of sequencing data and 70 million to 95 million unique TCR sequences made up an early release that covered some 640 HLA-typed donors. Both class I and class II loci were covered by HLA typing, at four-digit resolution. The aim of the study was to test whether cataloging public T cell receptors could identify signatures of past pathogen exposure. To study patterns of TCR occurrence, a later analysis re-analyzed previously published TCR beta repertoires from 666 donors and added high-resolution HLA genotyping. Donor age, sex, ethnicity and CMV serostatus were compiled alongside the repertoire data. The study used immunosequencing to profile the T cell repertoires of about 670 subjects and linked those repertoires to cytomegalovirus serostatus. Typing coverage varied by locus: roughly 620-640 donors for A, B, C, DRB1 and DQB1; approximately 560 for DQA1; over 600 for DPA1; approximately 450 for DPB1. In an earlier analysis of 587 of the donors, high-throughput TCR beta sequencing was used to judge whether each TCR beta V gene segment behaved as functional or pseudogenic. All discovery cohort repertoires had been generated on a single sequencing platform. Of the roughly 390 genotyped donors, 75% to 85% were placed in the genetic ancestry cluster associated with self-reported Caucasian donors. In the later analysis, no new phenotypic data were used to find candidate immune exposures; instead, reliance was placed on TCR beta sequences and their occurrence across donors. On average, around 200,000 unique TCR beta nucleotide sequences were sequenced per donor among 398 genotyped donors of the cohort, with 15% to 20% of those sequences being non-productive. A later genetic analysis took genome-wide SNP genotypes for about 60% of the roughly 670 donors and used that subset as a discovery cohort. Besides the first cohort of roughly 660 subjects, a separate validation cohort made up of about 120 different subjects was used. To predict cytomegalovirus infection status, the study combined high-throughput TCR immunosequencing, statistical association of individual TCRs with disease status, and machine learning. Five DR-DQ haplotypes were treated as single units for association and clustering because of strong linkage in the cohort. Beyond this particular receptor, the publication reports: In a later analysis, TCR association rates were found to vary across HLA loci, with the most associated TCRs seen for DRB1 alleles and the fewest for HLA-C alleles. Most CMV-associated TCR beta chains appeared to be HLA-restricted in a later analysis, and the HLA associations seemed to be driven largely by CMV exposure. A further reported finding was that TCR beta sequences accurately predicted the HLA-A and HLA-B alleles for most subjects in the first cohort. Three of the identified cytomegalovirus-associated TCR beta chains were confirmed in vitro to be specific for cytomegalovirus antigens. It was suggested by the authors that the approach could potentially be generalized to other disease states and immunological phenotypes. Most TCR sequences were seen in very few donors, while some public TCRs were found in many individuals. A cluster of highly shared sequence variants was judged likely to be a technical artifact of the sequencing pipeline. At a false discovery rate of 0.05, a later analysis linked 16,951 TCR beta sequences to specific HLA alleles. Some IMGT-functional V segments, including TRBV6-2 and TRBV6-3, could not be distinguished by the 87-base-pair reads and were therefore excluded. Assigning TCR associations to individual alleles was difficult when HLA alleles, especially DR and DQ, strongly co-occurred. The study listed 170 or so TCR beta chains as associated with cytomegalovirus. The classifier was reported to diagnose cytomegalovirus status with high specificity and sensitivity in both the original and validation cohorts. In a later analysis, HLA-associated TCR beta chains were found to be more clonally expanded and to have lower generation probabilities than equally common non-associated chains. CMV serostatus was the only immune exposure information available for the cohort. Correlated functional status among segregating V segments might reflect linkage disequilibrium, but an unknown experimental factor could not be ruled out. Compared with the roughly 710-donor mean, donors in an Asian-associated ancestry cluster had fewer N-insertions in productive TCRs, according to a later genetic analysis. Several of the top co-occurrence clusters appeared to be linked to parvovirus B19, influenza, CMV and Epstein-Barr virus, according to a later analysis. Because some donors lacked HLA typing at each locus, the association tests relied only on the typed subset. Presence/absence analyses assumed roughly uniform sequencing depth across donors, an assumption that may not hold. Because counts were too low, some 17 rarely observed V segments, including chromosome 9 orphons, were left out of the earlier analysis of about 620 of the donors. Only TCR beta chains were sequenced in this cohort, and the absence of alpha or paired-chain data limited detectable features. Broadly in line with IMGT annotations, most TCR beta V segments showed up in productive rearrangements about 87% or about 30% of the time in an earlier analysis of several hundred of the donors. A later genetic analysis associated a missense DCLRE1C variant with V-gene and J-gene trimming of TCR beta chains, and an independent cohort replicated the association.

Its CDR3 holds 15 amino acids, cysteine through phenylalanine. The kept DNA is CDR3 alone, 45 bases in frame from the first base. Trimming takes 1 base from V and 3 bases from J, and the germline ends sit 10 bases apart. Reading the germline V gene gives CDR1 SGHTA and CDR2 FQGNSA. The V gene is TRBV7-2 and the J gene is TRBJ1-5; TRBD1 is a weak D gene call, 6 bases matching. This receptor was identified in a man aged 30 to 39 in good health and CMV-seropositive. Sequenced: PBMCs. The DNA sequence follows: TGTGCCAGCAGCTTAGGGGGGCGGTTCAATCAGCCCCAGCATTTT. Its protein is CASSLGGRFNQPQHF.